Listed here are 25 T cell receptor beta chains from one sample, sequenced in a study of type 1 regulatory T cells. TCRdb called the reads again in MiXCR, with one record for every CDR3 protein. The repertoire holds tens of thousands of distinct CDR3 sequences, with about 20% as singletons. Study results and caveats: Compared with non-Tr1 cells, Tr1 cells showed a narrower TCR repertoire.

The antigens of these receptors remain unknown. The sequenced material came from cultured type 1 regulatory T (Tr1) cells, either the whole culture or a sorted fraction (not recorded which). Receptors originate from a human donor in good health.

The CDR3 sequence is CATRIAGLLLEEQYF. DNA of the CDR3: TGTGCCACCAGGATAGCGGGTCTTCTACTTGAGGAGCAGTACTTC. The chain recombines TRBV15 with TRBJ2-7; TRBD2 matches at 7 bases. In germline, CDR1 is LNHNV, CDR2 YYDKDF (reference sequence). CDR3 length: 15 residues. J was trimmed by 7 bases and V by 6 bases; bases with no gene match: 15.

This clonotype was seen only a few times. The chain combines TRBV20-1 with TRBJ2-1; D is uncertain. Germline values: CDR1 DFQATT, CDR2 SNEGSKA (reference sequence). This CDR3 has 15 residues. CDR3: CSASLADGSYNEQFF. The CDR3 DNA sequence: TGCAGCGCGTCCCTCGCAGACGGCTCCTACAATGAGCAGTTCTTC.

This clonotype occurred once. The CDR3 region is CASSLMSGTYNEQFF. CDR3 nucleotide sequence: TGTGCCAGCAGCTTAATGAGCGGTACCTACAATGAGCAGTTCTTC. V usage is TRBV7-3 and J usage is TRBJ2-1; D perhaps matches TRBD2 (5 bases). Between the trimmed V and J ends, which lost 1 base and 2 bases, there was a span of 9 bases. CDR1 and CDR2 (germline): SGHTA, FQGTGA. This CDR3 region has 15 residues.

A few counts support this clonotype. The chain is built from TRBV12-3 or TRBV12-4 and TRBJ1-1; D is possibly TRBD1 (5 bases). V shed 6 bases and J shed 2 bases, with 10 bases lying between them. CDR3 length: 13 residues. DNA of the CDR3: TGTGCCAGCAGATTACAGGTTAACACTGAAGCTTTCTTT. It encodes CASRLQVNTEAFF.

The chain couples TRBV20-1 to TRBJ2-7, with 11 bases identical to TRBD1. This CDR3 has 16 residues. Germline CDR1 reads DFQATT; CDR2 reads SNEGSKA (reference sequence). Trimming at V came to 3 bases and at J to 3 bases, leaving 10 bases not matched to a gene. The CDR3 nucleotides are TGCAGTGCTAGTAATTGGGGGACAGGGGGAGACTACGAGCAGTACTTC. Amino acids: CSASNWGTGGDYEQYF.

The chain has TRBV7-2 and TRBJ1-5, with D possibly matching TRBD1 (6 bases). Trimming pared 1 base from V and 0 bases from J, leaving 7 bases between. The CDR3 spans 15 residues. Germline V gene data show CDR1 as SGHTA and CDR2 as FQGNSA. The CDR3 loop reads CASSLGQASNQPQHF. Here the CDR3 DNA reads TGTGCCAGCAGCTTAGGACAGGCTAGCAATCAGCCCCAGCATTTT.

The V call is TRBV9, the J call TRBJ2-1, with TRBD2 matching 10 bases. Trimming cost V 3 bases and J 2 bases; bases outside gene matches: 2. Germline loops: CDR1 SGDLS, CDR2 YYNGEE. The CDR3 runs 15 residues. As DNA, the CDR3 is TGTGCCAGCAGCGCACTAGCGGGGACCTACAATGAGCAGTTCTTC. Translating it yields CASSALAGTYNEQFF.

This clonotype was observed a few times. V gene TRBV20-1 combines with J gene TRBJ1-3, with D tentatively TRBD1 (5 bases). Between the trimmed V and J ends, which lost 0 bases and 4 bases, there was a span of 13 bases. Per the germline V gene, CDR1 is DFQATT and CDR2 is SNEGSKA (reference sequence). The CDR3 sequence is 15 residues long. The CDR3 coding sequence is TGCAGTGCTAGAGAAGGCAGGGTTGGCGGAAACACCATATATTTT. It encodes CSAREGRVGGNTIYF.

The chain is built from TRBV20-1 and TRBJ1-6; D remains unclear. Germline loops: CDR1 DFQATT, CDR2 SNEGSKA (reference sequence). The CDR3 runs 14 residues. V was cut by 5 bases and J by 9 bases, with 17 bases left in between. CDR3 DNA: TGCAGTGCTCTGGAATGGGCCGGGATTTCACCCCTCCACTTT. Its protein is CSALEWAGISPLHF.

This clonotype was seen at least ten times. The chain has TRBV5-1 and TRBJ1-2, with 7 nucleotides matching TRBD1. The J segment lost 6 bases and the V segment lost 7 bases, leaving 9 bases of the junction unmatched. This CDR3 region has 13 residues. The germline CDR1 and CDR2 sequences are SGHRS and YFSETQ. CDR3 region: CASARDRQDGYTF. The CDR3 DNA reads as TGCGCCAGCGCTCGGGACAGACAAGATGGCTACACCTTC.

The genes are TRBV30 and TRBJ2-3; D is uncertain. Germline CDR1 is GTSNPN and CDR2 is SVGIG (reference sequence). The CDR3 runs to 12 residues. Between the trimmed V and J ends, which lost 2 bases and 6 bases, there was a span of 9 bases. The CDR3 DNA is TGTGCCTGGAGTCGCGCCACGGATACGCAGTATTTT. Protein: CAWSRATDTQYF. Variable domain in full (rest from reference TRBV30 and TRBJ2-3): SQTIHQWPATLVQPVGSPLSLECTVEGTSNPNLYWYRQAAGRGLQLLFYSVGIGQISSEVPQNLSASRPQDRQFILSSKKLLLSDSGFYLCAWSRATDTQYFGPGTRLTVL.

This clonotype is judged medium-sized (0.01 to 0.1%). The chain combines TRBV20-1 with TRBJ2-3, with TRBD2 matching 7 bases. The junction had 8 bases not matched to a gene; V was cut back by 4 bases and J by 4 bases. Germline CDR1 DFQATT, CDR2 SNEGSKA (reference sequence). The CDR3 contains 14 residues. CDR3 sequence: CSAMGRGRADTQYF. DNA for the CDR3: TGCAGTGCTATGGGGAGAGGGAGGGCAGATACGCAGTATTTT.

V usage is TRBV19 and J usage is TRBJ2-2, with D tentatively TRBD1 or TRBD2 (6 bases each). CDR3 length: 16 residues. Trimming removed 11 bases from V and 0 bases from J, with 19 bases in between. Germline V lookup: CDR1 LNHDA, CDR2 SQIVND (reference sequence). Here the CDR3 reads CAATRKGGTNTGELFF. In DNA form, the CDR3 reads TGTGCCGCTACCCGGAAAGGGGGGACGAACACCGGGGAGCTGTTTTTT.

In nucleotides, the CDR3 is TGCGCCAGCAGCTTGGAGCCACAGGGGGGATATGAGCAGTACTTC. Translating it yields CASSLEPQGGYEQYF. J is TRBJ2-7 and V is TRBV5-1, with 8 positions matching TRBD1. The CDR3 covers 15 residues. Germline CDR1 SGHRS, CDR2 YFSETQ. V trimming: 0 bases; J trimming: 7 bases; junction bases outside the gene matches: 9.

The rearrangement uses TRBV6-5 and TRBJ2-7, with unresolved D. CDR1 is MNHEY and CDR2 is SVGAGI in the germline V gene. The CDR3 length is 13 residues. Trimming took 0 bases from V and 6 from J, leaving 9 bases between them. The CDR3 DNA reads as TGTGCCAGCAGTTACTCGATTCCGGGCGAGCAGTACTTC. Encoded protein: CASSYSIPGEQYF.

This CDR3 is CASTVGRGRDEQFF. Here the CDR3 DNA reads TGTGCCAGCACTGTTGGCAGGGGTCGGGATGAGCAGTTCTTC. The gene calls are TRBV7-2 and TRBJ2-1; maybe TRBD1 (6 bases). The CDR3 covers 14 residues. Deletions cut 7 bases from V and 8 bases from J, with 18 bases between. Germline CDR1 and CDR2: SGHTA and FQGNSA.

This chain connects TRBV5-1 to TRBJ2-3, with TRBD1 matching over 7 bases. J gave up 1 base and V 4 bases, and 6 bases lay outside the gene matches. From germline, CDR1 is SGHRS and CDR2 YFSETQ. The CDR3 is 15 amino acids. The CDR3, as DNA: TGCGCCAGCAGCCTGAGGGGGCTTGGCACAGATACGCAGTATTTT. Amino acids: CASSLRGLGTDTQYF. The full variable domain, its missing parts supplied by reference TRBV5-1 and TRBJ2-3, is KAGVTQTPRYLIKTRGQQVTLSCSPISGHRSVSWYQQTPGQGLQFLFEYFSETQRNKGNFPGRFSGRQFSNSRSEMNVSTLELGDSALYLCASSLRGLGTDTQYFGPGTRLTVL.

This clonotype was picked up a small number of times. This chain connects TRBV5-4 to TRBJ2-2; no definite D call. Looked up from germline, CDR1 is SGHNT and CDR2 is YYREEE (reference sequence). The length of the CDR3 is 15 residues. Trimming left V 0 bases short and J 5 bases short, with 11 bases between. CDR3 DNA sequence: TGTGCCAGCAGCTTGGTGGGGTTTATGACCGGGGAGCTGTTTTTT. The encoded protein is CASSLVGFMTGELFF.

CDR3 bases: TGTGCCAGCACAGGGACAGCTAGCAATCAGCCCCAGCATTTT. This encodes CASTGTASNQPQHF. The chain joins TRBV12-3 or TRBV12-4 to TRBJ1-5, with TRBD1 matching over 7 bases. This CDR3 comprises 14 residues. After removal of 7 bases from V and 0 bases from J, the junction contained 3 bases not matched to a gene.

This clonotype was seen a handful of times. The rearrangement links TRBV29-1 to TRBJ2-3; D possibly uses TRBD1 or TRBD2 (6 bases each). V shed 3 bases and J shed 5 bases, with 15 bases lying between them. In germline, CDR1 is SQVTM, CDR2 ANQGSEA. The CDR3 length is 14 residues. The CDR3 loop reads CSVEGRGVRDTQYF. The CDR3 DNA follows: TGCAGCGTTGAGGGTAGGGGGGTTCGAGATACGCAGTATTTT.

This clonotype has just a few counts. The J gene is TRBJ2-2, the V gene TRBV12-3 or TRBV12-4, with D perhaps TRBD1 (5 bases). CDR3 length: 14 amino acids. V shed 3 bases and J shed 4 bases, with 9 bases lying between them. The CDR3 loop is CASSLGQSTGELFF. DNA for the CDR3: TGTGCCAGCAGTTTGGGGCAGAGCACCGGGGAGCTGTTTTTT.

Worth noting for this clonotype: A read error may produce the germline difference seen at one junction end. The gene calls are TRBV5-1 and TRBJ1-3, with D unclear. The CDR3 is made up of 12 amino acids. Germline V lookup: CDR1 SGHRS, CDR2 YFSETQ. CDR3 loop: CSSSLTGNTIYF. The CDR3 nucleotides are TGCTCCAGCAGCTTGACCGGAAACACCATATATTTT.

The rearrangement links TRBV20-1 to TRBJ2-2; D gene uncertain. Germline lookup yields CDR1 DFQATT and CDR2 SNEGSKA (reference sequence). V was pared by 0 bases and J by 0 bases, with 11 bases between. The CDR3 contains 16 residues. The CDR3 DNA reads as TGCAGTGCTAGAGATTCGGTCAACGCGAACACCGGGGAGCTGTTTTTT. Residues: CSARDSVNANTGELFF.

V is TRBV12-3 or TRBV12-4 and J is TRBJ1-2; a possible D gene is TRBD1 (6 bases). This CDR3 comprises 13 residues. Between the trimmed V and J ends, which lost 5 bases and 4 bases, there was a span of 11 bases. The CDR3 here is CASSPWGPYGYTF. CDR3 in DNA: TGTGCCAGCAGTCCCTGGGGGCCCTATGGCTACACCTTC.

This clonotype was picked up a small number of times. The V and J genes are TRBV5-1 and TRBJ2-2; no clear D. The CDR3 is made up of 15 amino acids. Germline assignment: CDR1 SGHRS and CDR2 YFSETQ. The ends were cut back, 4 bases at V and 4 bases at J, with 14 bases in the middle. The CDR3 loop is CASSPLSSATGELFF. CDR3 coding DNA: TGCGCCAGCAGCCCCTTAAGTTCGGCCACCGGGGAGCTGTTTTTT.